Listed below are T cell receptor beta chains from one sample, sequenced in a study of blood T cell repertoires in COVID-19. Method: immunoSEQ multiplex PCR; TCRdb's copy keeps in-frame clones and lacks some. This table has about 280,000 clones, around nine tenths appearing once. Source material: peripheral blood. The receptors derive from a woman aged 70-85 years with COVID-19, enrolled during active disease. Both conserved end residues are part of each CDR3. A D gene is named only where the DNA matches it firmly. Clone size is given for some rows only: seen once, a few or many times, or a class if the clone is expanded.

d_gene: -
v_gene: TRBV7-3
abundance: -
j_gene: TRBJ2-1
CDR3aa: CASSLMAGASSYNEQFF
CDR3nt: TGTGCCAGCAGCTTAATGGCGGGGGCCAGCTCCTACAATGAGCAGTTCTTC

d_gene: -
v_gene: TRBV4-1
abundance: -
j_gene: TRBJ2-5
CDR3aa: CASSQARDWVGTQYF
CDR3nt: TGCGCCAGCAGCCAAGCCCGGGACTGGGTGGGGACCCAGTACTTC

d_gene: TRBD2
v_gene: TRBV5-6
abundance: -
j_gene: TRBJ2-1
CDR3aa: CASSFTSGGALNEQFF
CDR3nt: TGTGCCAGCAGCTTTACTAGCGGGGGGGCCTTGAATGAGCAGTTCTTC

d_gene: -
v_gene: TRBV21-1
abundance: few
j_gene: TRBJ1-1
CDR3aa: CASSNCGGRCYTEAFF
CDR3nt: TGTGCCAGCAGCAATTGCGGGGGGCGTTGTTACACTGAAGCTTTCTTT

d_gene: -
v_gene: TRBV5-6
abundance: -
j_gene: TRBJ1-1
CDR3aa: CASSPRVGSWTEAFF
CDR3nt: TGTGCCAGCAGCCCACGCGTCGGGAGTTGGACTGAAGCTTTCTTT

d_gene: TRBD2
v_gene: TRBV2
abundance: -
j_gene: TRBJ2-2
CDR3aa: CASSGRAGENTGELFF
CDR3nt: TGTGCCAGCAGTGGTAGGGCGGGGGAGAACACCGGGGAGCTGTTTTTT

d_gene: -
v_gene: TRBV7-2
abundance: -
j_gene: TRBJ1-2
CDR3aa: CASSLTRDINYGYTF
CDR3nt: TGTGCCAGCAGCTTAACTCGGGACATTAACTATGGCTACACCTTC

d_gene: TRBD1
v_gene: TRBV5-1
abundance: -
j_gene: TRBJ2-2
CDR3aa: CASSFGTGNTGELFF
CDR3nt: TGCGCCAGCAGCTTTGGGACAGGAAACACCGGGGAGCTGTTTTTT

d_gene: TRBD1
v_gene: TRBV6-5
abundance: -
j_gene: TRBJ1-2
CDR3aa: CASSSGQRILSDGYTF
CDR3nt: TGTGCCAGCAGTTCGGGACAGAGGATCCTTTCGGATGGCTACACCTTC

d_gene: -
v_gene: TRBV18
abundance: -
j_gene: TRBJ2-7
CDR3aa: CASSRGQSYEQYF
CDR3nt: TGTGCCAGCTCACGTGGACAGTCCTACGAGCAGTACTTC

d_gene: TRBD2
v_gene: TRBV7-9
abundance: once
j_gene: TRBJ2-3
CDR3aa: CASSLRRPGGAFTDTQYF
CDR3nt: TGTGCCAGCAGCTTACGGCGGCCCGGGGGGGCCTTCACAGATACGCAGTATTTT

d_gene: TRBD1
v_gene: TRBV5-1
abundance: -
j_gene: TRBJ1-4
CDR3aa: CASSLVPTGGYEKLFF
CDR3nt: TGCGCCAGCAGCTTGGTCCCGACAGGGGGTTATGAAAAACTGTTTTTT

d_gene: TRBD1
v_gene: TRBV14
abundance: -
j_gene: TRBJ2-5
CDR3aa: CASSQVEGARETQYF
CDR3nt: TGTGCCAGCAGCCAAGTTGAGGGGGCTAGGGAGACCCAGTACTTC

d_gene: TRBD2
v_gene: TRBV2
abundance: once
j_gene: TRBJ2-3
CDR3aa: CASSGTSGGAGDTQYF
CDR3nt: TGTGCCAGCAGTGGGACTAGCGGGGGGGCCGGCGATACGCAGTATTTT

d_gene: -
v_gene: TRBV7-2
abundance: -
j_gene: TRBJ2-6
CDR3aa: CASSPAVSGANVLTF
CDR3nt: TGTGCCAGCAGCCCCGCGGTTTCTGGGGCCAACGTCCTGACTTTC

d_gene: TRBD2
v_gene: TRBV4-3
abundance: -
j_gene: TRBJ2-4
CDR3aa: CASSQEPRDLKAGDIQYF
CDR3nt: TGCGCCAGCAGCCAAGAACCCCGGGACCTAAAAGCGGGGGACATTCAGTACTTC

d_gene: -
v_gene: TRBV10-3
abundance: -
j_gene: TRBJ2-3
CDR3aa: CAISSDREDTDTQYF
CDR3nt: TGTGCCATCAGTTCCGACAGGGAGGACACAGATACGCAGTATTTT

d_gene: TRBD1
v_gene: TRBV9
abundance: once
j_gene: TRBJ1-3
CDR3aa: CASSAQTGNTIYF
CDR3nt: TGTGCCAGCAGCGCCCAGACAGGGAACACCATATATTTT

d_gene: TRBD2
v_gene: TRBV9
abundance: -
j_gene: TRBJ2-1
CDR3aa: CASSVLSAGTSLDEQFF
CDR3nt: TGTGCCAGCAGCGTATTGTCTGCCGGGACTAGCCTAGATGAGCAGTTCTTC

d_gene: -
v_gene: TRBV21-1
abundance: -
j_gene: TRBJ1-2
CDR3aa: CASSRRTGTRGNYGYTF
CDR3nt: TGTGCCAGCAGCAGGCGGACAGGGACCCGAGGAAACTATGGCTACACCTTC

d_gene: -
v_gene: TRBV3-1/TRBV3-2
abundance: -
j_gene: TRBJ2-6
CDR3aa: CASSQASGANVLTF
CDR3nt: TGTGCCAGCAGCCAAGCTTCTGGGGCCAACGTCCTGACTTTC

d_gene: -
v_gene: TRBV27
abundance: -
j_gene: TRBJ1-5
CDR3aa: CASSRTGGQPQHF
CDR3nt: TGTGCCAGCAGTCGGACGGGGGGCCAGCCCCAGCATTTT

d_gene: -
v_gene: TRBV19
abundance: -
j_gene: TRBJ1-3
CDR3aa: CASSPNIGNTIYF
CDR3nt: TGTGCCAGTAGTCCAAACATCGGAAACACCATATATTTT

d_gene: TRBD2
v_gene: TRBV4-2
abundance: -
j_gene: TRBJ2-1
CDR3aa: CASSLIGGGSYNEQFF
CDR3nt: TGTGCCAGCAGCCTCATTGGGGGGGGTTCTTACAATGAGCAGTTCTTC

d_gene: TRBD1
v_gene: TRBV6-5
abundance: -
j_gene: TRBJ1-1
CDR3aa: CASSRDRVNTEAFF
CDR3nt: TGTGCCAGCAGTCGGGACAGGGTAAACACTGAAGCTTTCTTT

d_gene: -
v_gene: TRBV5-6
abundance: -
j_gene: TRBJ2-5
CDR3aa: CASSLDRQETQYF
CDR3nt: TGTGCCAGCAGCTTGGACAGACAAGAGACCCAGTACTTC

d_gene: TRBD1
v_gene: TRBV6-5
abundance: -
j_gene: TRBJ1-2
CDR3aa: CASRYTGGLDYGYTF
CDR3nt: TGTGCCAGCAGATATACAGGGGGCTTGGACTATGGCTACACCTTC

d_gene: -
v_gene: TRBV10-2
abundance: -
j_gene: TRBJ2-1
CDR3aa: CASSPPRQTEQFF
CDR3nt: TGCGCCAGCAGTCCCCCTCGACAGACGGAGCAGTTCTTC

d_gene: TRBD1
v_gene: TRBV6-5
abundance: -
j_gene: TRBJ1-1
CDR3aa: CASRLRDSEAFF
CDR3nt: TGTGCCAGCAGATTGAGGGACAGTGAAGCTTTCTTT

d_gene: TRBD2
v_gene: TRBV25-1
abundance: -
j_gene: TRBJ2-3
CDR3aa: CASSDRRGSTDTQYF
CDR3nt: TGTGCCAGCAGTGATCGGCGGGGGAGCACAGATACGCAGTATTTT

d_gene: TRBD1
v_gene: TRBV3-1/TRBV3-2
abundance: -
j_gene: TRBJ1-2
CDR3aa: CASSQRDRGSGGYTF
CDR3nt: TGTGCCAGCAGCCAAAGGGACAGGGGCTCGGGAGGCTACACCTTC

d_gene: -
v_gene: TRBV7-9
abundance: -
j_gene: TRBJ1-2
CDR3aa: CASRTDYGYTF
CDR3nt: TGTGCCAGCAGAACAGACTATGGCTACACCTTC

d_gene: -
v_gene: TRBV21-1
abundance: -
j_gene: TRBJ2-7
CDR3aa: CASSSHFAYEQYF
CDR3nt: TGTGCCAGCAGCAGTCACTTTGCCTACGAGCAGTACTTC

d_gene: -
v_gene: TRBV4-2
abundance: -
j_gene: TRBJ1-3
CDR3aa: CASSQDPFPGSGNTIYF
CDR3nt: TGTGCCAGCAGCCAAGATCCCTTCCCAGGGTCTGGAAACACCATATATTTT

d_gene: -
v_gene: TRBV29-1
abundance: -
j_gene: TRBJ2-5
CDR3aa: CSVVEGSETQYF
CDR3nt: TGCAGCGTTGTGGAGGGGTCGGAGACCCAGTACTTC

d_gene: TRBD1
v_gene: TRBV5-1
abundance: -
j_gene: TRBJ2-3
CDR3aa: CASSLGMGDRTDTQYF
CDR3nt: TGCGCCAGCAGCTTGGGTATGGGGGACAGGACAGATACGCAGTATTTT

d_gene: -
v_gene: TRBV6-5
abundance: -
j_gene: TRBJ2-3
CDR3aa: CATKTPGTDTQYF
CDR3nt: TGTGCCACCAAAACCCCGGGGACAGATACGCAGTATTTT

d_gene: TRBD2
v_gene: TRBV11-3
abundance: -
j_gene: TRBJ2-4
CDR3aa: CASSLESLAGVFKNIQYF
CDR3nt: TGTGCCAGCAGTCTAGAGAGTCTAGCGGGGGTGTTCAAAAACATTCAGTACTTC

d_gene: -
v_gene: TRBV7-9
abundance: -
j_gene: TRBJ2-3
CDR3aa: CASSKQGVPDTQYF
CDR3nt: TGTGCCAGCAGCAAACAGGGAGTCCCAGATACGCAGTATTTT

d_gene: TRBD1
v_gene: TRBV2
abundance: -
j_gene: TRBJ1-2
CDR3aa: CASRPRGDGYTF
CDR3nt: TGTGCCAGCAGACCCAGGGGGGACGGCTACACCTTC

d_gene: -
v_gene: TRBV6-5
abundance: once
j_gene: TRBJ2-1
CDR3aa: CASSLYNEQFF
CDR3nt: TGTGCCAGCAGTCTGTACAATGAGCAGTTCTTC

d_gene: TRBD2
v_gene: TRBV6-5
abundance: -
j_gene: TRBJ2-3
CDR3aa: CASREGVTQYF
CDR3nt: TGTGCCAGCCGGGAGGGGGTTACGCAGTATTTT

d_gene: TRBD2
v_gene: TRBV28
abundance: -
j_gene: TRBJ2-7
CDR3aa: CASRRNRGLAAPYF
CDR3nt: TGTGCCAGCAGACGCAACCGTGGACTAGCGGCGCCTTACTTC

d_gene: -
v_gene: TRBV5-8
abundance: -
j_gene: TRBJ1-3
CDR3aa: CASSLGQEYSGNTIYF
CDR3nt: TGTGCCAGCAGCTTGGGGCAGGAATACTCTGGAAACACCATATATTTT

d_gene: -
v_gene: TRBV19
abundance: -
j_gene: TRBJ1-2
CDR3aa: CASSISFRVAGDYGYTF
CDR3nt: TGTGCCAGTAGTATAAGCTTCAGGGTGGCAGGCGACTATGGCTACACCTTC

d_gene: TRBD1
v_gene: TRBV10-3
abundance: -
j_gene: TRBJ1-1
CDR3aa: CAIRPSTGTVEAFF
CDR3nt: TGTGCCATCAGACCATCGACAGGGACCGTAGAAGCTTTCTTT

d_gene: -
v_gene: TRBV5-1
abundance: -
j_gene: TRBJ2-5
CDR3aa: CASSPGGGQETQYF
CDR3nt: TGCGCCAGCAGCCCCGGAGGTGGCCAAGAGACCCAGTACTTC

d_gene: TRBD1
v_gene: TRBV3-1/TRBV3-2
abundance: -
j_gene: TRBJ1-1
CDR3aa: CASSRNRGLGTEAFF
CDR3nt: TGTGCCAGCAGCCGAAATAGGGGGCTGGGGACTGAAGCTTTCTTT